The sequence of this T cell receptor (beta chain) was determined in a study of blood T cells in healthy people across ages. Extractions gave at least 6 micrograms of total RNA per sample. This clonotype occurred once. Primers used in a second PCR of roughly 7 to 12 cycles were a sample-barcoded 5' primer and a J-beta primer mix. One entry per CDR3 protein results from TCRdb running MiXCR on the 5' RACE reads. The sample has roughly 800,000 distinct CDR3 sequences; 53% are singletons. CDR3 length: 16 amino acids. V and J are TRBV21-1 and TRBJ2-3; the DNA was not compared with TRBD2, the D call given in the table. TRBV21-1 is a documented pseudogene. The material sequenced was blood. The receptor's source is a man older than 75 in good health. CDR3 in DNA: TGTGCCAGCAGCAGCCGACTAGCTTTTCGGCACAGATACGCGGATTTT. Residues: CASSSRLAFRHRYADF.